Here is one T cell receptor beta chain with its context. Assay used: immunoSEQ multiplex PCR; TCRdb lists only in-frame clones, some missing. The table records more than 20,000 clones, 83% of them present only once. The CDR3 is 15 amino acids. V was pared by 8 bases and J by 3 bases, with 19 bases between. CDR1 is MNHNY and CDR2 is SVGAGI in the germline V gene (reference sequence). This entry belongs to a study of OX40 agonist ivuxolimab in advanced cancers. The source was CD4+ or CD8+ T cells sorted from blood, collected in a trial of the OX40 agonist ivuxolimab. The rearrangement joins TRBV6-6 to TRBJ1-2; D unclear. The TCR comes from an adult with an advanced solid tumor such as melanoma, head and neck, liver or kidney cancer. CDR3: CASGHITSTHYGYTF. The CDR3 coding sequence is TGTGCCAGCGGGCATATAACCTCCACTCACTATGGCTACACCTTC.